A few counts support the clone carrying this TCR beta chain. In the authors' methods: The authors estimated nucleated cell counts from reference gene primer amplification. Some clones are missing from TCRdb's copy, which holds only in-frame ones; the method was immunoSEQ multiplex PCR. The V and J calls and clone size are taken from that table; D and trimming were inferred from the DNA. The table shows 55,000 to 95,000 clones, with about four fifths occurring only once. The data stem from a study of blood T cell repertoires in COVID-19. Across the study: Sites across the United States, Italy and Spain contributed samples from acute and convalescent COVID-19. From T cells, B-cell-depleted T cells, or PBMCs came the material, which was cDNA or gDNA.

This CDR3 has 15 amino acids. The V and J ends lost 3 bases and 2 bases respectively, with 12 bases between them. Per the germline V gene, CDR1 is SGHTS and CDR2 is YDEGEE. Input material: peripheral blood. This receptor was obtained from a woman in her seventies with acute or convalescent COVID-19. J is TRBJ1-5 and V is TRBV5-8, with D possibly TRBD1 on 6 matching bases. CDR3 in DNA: TGTGCCAGCAGCTCTACAGGGAGAGGCAATCAGCCCCAGCATTTT. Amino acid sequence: CASSSTGRGNQPQHF.